What follows are 18 T cell receptor beta chains derived from one specimen sequenced in a study of T-cell memory formation after mild COVID-19. TCRdb re-derived calls from the 5' RACE reads in MiXCR, one entry per CDR3 protein. This table holds fewer than 350,000 distinct CDR3 sequences, roughly 15% found once. Sequencing was carried out using PBMCs or a T cell subset sorted from them (not recorded which). These receptors were taken from a young man who had mild COVID-19 (a few samples of this study predate the infection). Cell type and time point are not known.

The rearrangement uses TRBV29-1 and TRBJ2-5; TRBD1 matches at 8 bases. The ends lost 6 bases at V and 2 bases at J; junction bases unmatched: 8. The CDR3 runs to 14 residues. Germline CDR1 SQVTM, CDR2 ANQGSEA. CDR3 in DNA: TGCAGCGTCGAGGCCAGGGGGCGTCAAGAGACCCAGTACTTC. Amino acids: CSVEARGRQETQYF.

V and J are TRBV7-2 and TRBJ2-3; D is perhaps TRBD1 (5 bases). The CDR3 loop spans 12 amino acids. V was cut by 5 bases and J by 5 bases, with 8 bases left in between. CDR1 is SGHTA and CDR2 is FQGNSA in the germline V gene. CDR3 sequence: CASSRQRDTQYF. CDR3 nucleotide sequence: TGTGCCAGCAGCCGACAGCGAGATACGCAGTATTTT.

This clonotype was observed a few times. The genes are TRBV29-1 and TRBJ1-1, with no clear D. Trimming took 0 bases from V and 1 from J, leaving 9 bases between them. Germline V gives CDR1 SQVTM, CDR2 ANQGSEA. CDR3 length: 14 residues. The CDR3 nucleotides read TGCAGCGTTGAAGAATTTACCCAGAACACTGAAGCTTTCTTT. Protein product: CSVEEFTQNTEAFF.

J is TRBJ2-7 and V is TRBV27, with no clear D. Germline CDR1 reads MNHEY; CDR2 reads SMNVEV (reference sequence). The V end lost 5 bases, the J end lost 5 bases, and 19 bases lay between the germline ends. The CDR3 is made up of 15 amino acids. The CDR3 spells CASSRSTPPVHEQYF. The CDR3 bases are TGTGCCAGCAGTCGGTCGACCCCCCCGGTGCACGAGCAGTACTTC.

This clonotype was seen a few times. The chain uses TRBV7-2 and TRBJ2-2; possibly TRBD1 for D (5 bases). CDR1 SGHTA and CDR2 FQGNSA come from the germline V gene. V was clipped by 1 base and J by 3 bases, with 9 bases between them. This CDR3 comprises 15 residues. The CDR3 region has the DNA TGTGCCAGCAGCTTAGTCGAAGGGGACACCGGGGAGCTGTTTTTT. As protein: CASSLVEGDTGELFF. The whole variable domain, filled in from reference TRBV7-2 and TRBJ2-2, reads GAGVSQSPSNKVTEKGKDVELRCDPISGHTALYWYRQSLGQGLEFLIYFQGNSAPDKSGLPSDRFSAERTGGSVSTLTIQRTQQEDSAVYLCASSLVEGDTGELFFGEGSRLTVL.

This clonotype was observed a few times. The chain combines TRBV6-5 with TRBJ1-1; no definite D call. Germline-derived CDR1 and CDR2 are MNHEY and SVGAGI. Trimming stripped 0 bases from V and 8 bases from J, with 10 bases between. This CDR3 comprises 13 residues. CDR3 sequence (DNA): TGTGCCAGCAGTTACTCGTTGGGGAGGGAAGCTTTCTTT. Translated, it gives CASSYSLGREAFF.

The chain recombines TRBV18 with TRBJ2-7; D gene uncertain. The CDR3 covers 15 residues. Trimming shortened V by 3 bases and J by 2 bases, and 14 bases separated the two germline ends. Germline V gene lookup returns CDR1 KGHSH and CDR2 LQKENI. The CDR3 sequence is CASSPQPTGTYEQYV. In DNA, the CDR3 is TGTGCCAGCTCACCCCAACCGACGGGTACCTACGAGCAGTACGTC.

V is TRBV24-1 and J is TRBJ2-7; D remains ambiguous. The V end lost 8 bases, the J end lost 4 bases, and 8 bases lay between the germline ends. CDR3 size: 11 residues. CDR1 and CDR2 from the germline V gene are KGHDR and SFDVKD. The CDR3: CATTARYEQYV. Written as DNA, the CDR3 is TGTGCCACCACCGCGCGATACGAGCAGTACGTC.

This chain connects TRBV6-6 to TRBJ2-7; D uncertain. The V gene's germline CDR1 is MNHNY and CDR2 SVGAGI (reference sequence). V lost 8 bases, J lost 12 bases, and 23 bases lay in between. The CDR3 is made up of 13 amino acids. The CDR3 region is CASLPRGSRSGYV. CDR3 nucleotides: TGTGCCAGCCTGCCCCGAGGTAGCCGATCCGGGTACGTC.

The chain combines TRBV7-3 with TRBJ2-3; 8 bases agree with TRBD2. The trim removed 3 bases at V and 3 bases at J, leaving 8 bases unmatched. Germline V gene lookup returns CDR1 SGHTA and CDR2 FQGTGA. The CDR3 consists of 16 residues. DNA for the CDR3: TGTGCCAGCAGCTTCCATAGCGGGGTGGGGACAGATACGCAGTATTTT. It yields the protein CASSFHSGVGTDTQYF. The complete variable domain, with remaining parts taken from reference TRBV7-3 and TRBJ2-3, reads GAGVSQTPSNKVTEKGKYVELRCDPISGHTALYWYRQSLGQGPEFLIYFQGTGAADDSGLPNDRFFAVRPEGSVSTLKIQRTERGDSAVYLCASSFHSGVGTDTQYFGPGTRLTVL.

The rearrangement links TRBV4-2 to TRBJ1-3; 8 nucleotides line up with TRBD1. The CDR3 has 16 residues. The germline gives CDR1 LGHNA, CDR2 YNFKEQ. Trimming removed 1 base from V and 0 bases from J; junction bases left unmatched: 2. CDR3 coding DNA: TGTGCCAGCAGCCAAGGACAGGGGAGCTCTGGAAACACCATATATTTT. Its protein product is CASSQGQGSSGNTIYF.

In this sample, this clonotype turned up a few times. The CDR3: CTSSERLGKWNTGELFF. The CDR3 DNA sequence: TGCACCAGCAGCGAGAGATTAGGAAAGTGGAACACCGGGGAGCTGTTTTTT. V gene TRBV1 combines with J gene TRBJ2-2. TRBV1 is a recognized pseudogene. CDR3 length: 17 residues.

In its sample, this clonotype was seen a few times. The V and J genes are TRBV6-2 or TRBV6-3 and TRBJ1-5; no reliable D call. The CDR3 is 14 amino acids. V was trimmed by 2 bases and J by 4 bases, leaving 9 bases between them. Per germline, CDR1 MNHEY and CDR2 SVGEGT. The CDR3 DNA sequence: TGTGCCAGCAGTTACGTCGGGGTTAATCAGCCCCAGCATTTT. The encoded protein is CASSYVGVNQPQHF.

In this sample, this clonotype turned up a few times. This chain joins TRBV3-1 and TRBJ2-2; D remains ambiguous. CDR1 and CDR2 (germline): LGHDT, YNNKEL (reference sequence). Trimming cost V 5 bases and J 3 bases, with 10 bases left between them. CDR3 length equals 14 residues. The CDR3 DNA sequence: TGTGCCAGCAGCGAAAACCCATACACCGGGGAGCTGTTTTTT. This codes for CASSENPYTGELFF.

The chain carries TRBV18 and TRBJ2-3; D call uncertain. CDR3 length: 15 amino acids. Germline CDR1 is KGHSH and CDR2 is LQKENI. V lost 3 bases and J 2 bases, leaving 12 bases between the germline ends. DNA for the CDR3: TGTGCCAGCTCACCGGCAGCGTACATCACAGATACGCAGTATTTT. Protein sequence: CASSPAAYITDTQYF.

Many counts were recorded for this clonotype. V gene TRBV2 combines with J gene TRBJ2-5; 8 positions agree with TRBD2. The CDR3 contains 15 residues. CDR1 is SNHLY and CDR2 is FYNNEI in the germline V gene. Trimming took 2 bases from V and 5 from J; bases not matched to a gene: 7. The CDR3 sequence: CASSEPGGLRETQYF. CDR3 coding DNA: TGTGCCAGCAGTGAACCGGGGGGGCTAAGGGAGACCCAGTACTTC.

The table lists this clonotype with many counts. This chain uses TRBV5-1 with TRBJ2-1, with 9 bases lining up with TRBD2. Losses at the gene ends were 1 base for V and 8 bases for J; bases not matched to a gene: 16. The CDR3 totals 18 residues. Per germline, CDR1 SGHRS and CDR2 YFSETQ. CDR3 residues: CASSLSRLAGPHGDEQFF. The CDR3 region has the DNA TGCGCCAGCAGCTTGAGTAGGCTAGCGGGGCCCCACGGGGATGAGCAGTTCTTC.

This clonotype appeared a few times. The J gene is TRBJ1-2, the V gene TRBV6-2 or TRBV6-3; D remains ambiguous. The CDR3 spans 16 residues. V lost 0 bases to trimming and J lost 4 bases, with 15 bases between them. Germline lookup yields CDR1 MNHEY and CDR2 SVGEGT. CDR3 DNA sequence: TGTGCCAGCAGTTACTCTACATCCGCAGCATCCTATGGCTACACCTTC. The encoded protein is CASSYSTSAASYGYTF.